This T cell receptor beta chain comes out of a study of T cell responses to AZD1222 COVID-19 vaccine. Clones were sequenced by immunoSEQ multiplex PCR, and TCRdb holds only the in-frame ones, with some missing. Its clone listing holds about 140,000 clones. Study observations and caveats: At study baseline, merely about 6 AZD1222 recipients were seropositive.

Comments on this clone: What it binds is unknown.

With 1 base removed from V and 7 bases from J, the gap between germline ends came to 11 bases. The CDR3 is 13 amino acids. The germline gives CDR1 SGHTA, CDR2 FQGNSA. V and J are TRBV7-2 and TRBJ2-7; D perhaps matches TRBD2 (5 bases). This clonotype originated in an adult in good health. Sequenced: peripheral blood. In nucleotides, the CDR3 is TGTGCCAGCAGCTTAGTTCACGGGGAGGAGCAGTACTTC. Translated: CASSLVHGEEQYF.